Following are 27 T cell receptor beta chains from one sample sequenced in a study of breast tumors, draining lymph nodes, adjacent tissues. Breast cancer patients provided tissue from their axillary draining lymph nodes. Using its own MiXCR run on the multiplex PCR reads, TCRdb lists one record per CDR3 protein. The sample records under 250,000 distinct CDR3 sequences, 32% being singletons. The specimen was axillary lymph node tissue. These receptors all come from a female donor with breast cancer. Some clones in this sample may be carry-over from other donors' samples.

CDR3 loop: CASTPRGTGNEKLFF. CDR3 nucleotide sequence: TGTGCCAGCACTCCGCGGGGGACAGGGAATGAAAAACTGTTTTTT. The rearrangement links TRBV2 to TRBJ1-4, with 9 nucleotides matching TRBD1. Germline CDR1 and CDR2: SNHLY and FYNNEI. V trimming: 7 bases; J trimming: 5 bases; junction bases outside the gene matches: 8. The CDR3 is 15 residues long. The complete variable domain, with remaining parts taken from reference TRBV2 and TRBJ1-4, reads EPEVTQTPSHQVTQMGQEVILRCVPISNHLYFYWYRQILGQKVEFLVSFYNNEISEKSEIFDDQFSVERPDGSNFTLKIRSTKLEDSAMYFCASTPRGTGNEKLFFGSGTQLSVL.

This clonotype has ten or more counts. V and J are TRBV7-2 and TRBJ2-1; maybe TRBD2 (6 bases). This CDR3 comprises 14 residues. Germline CDR1 reads SGHTA; CDR2 reads FQGNSA. Trimming cost V 5 bases and J 9 bases, with 17 bases left between them. The CDR3 bases are TGTGCCAGCAGCGACCGACTAGTTCAGGGTGAGCAGTTCTTC. Its protein product is CASSDRLVQGEQFF.

This clonotype has a handful of counts. This chain uses TRBV6-5 with TRBJ1-6, with 7 bases that match TRBD1. The ends lost 5 bases at V and 0 bases at J; junction bases unmatched: 7. Per germline, CDR1 MNHEY and CDR2 SVGAGI. The CDR3 extends over 17 amino acids. CDR3 bases: TGTGCCAGCAGTCATACAGGGGCGAGCTCCTATAATTCACCCCTCCACTTT. Protein product: CASSHTGASSYNSPLHF.

Notes on this clonotype: The conserved phenylalanine or tryptophan normally closing the CDR3 is absent here, so this likely arose from a read error. Because the CDR3's place on the DNA is in doubt, the DNA is left out and the CDR3 is given as listed by TCRdb. This rearrangement joins TRBV7-2 to TRBJ1-5. The CDR3 region is 11 residues in length, termini included. Germline CDR1 reads SGHTA; CDR2 reads FQGNSA. CDR3 protein: CASSSASSGSR.

The rearrangement uses TRBV18 and TRBJ2-5, with D possibly matching TRBD2 (6 bases). Trimming shortened V by 3 bases and J by 2 bases, and 16 bases separated the two germline ends. Germline values: CDR1 KGHSH, CDR2 LQKENI. CDR3 length: 16 amino acids. DNA for the CDR3: TGTGCCAGCTCACCGGGAGGCGGCTACAGTCAAGAGACCCAGTACTTC. It encodes CASSPGGGYSQETQYF.

This clonotype was seen ten or more times. A much larger clone differs by one base, so this may be a read error. This sequence joins TRBV5-8 and TRBJ2-5; D is ambiguous. The V gene's germline CDR1 is SGHTS and CDR2 YDEGEE. This CDR3 is 14 amino acids long. V lost 4 bases to trimming and J lost 7 bases, with 17 bases between them. CDR3 amino acids: CASSLKAAKGTQYF. The CDR3, as DNA: TGTGCCAGCAGCCTTAAGGCAGCGAAAGGGACCCAGTACTTC.

This clonotype was seen many times. V and J are TRBV28 and TRBJ2-7, with TRBD2 as a possible D gene (6 bases). Germline CDR1 is MDHEN and CDR2 is SYDVKM. V was clipped by 3 bases and J by 3 bases, with 15 bases between them. The CDR3 is 15 amino acids. The CDR3 DNA reads as TGTGCCAGCAGTTTTATCGGGAGCCAAGGCTACGAGCAGTACTTC. It yields the protein CASSFIGSQGYEQYF.

This clonotype appeared a few times. This sequence may be a read error, since a much larger clone differs from it by one base. The CDR3 does not close with the conserved phenylalanine or tryptophan, likely indicating a read error. The rearrangement uses TRBV9 and TRBJ2-1, with D perhaps matching TRBD2 (6 bases). V was clipped by 2 bases and J by 5 bases, with 8 bases between them. The CDR3 has 13 residues. CDR1 is SGDLS, CDR2 YYNGEE, per germline. In DNA, the CDR3 is TGTGCCAGCAGCGTTGGGGGGAACAATGAGCAGTTCTCC. Its protein product is CASSVGGNNEQFS.

In its sample, this clonotype was seen many times. The V gene is TRBV19, the J gene TRBJ2-3, with D tentatively TRBD2 (5 bases). This CDR3 is built from 14 residues. Between the trimmed V and J ends, which lost 5 bases and 2 bases, there was a span of 11 bases. From germline, CDR1 is LNHDA and CDR2 SQIVND (reference sequence). In DNA form, the CDR3 reads TGTGCCAGTAGTCGAAACGGGAACACAGATACGCAGTATTTT. Protein sequence: CASSRNGNTDTQYF.

This clonotype was counted many times. The V call is TRBV6-2 or TRBV6-3, the J call TRBJ2-3; 9 bases align to TRBD2. The CDR3 is 14 residues long. V shed 6 bases and J 6 bases; nucleotides not matched to a gene: 7. Germline loops: CDR1 MNHEY, CDR2 SVGEGT. The CDR3 loop is CASSGTSRVDTQYF. DNA of the CDR3: TGTGCCAGCAGCGGGACTAGCCGTGTGGATACGCAGTATTTT.

This clonotype was recorded many times. The junction departs from germline at one end; a sequencing error may be responsible. The V gene is TRBV6-6, the J gene TRBJ2-1, with 9 nucleotides matching TRBD2. The CDR3 has 16 amino acids. The germline CDR1 and CDR2 sequences are MNHNY and SVGAGI (reference sequence). DNA for the CDR3: TGTGCCAGCAGTCACTCGAATCGGGCGGGAGGGACTGTGCAGTTCTTC. This encodes CASSHSNRAGGTVQFF.

This clonotype was observed many times. The CDR3 here is CASSNRQGREQFF. CDR3 nucleotide sequence: TGTGCCAGTAGTAATCGACAGGGCCGTGAGCAGTTCTTC. The chain recombines TRBV19 with TRBJ2-1, with 7 positions matching TRBD1. Germline V lookup: CDR1 LNHDA, CDR2 SQIVND (reference sequence). CDR3 size: 13 residues. J gave up 9 bases and V 4 bases, and 6 bases lay outside the gene matches.

This clonotype was seen many times. The chain recombines TRBV11-2 with TRBJ2-5, with D possibly TRBD1 on 6 matching bases. V lost 0 bases, J lost 2 bases, and 16 bases lay in between. From germline, CDR1 is SGHAT and CDR2 FQNNGV. The CDR3 spans 17 residues. The CDR3 reads CASSLDYRGITQETQYF. As DNA, the CDR3 is TGTGCCAGCAGCTTAGATTATAGGGGGATCACACAAGAGACCCAGTACTTC.

At least ten counts were recorded for this clonotype. The chain links TRBV20-1 to TRBJ2-5, with 14 bases that match TRBD2. This CDR3 has 17 residues. V trimming: 4 bases; J trimming: 4 bases; junction bases outside the gene matches: 11. CDR1 and CDR2 from the germline V gene are DFQATT and SNEGSKA (reference sequence). CDR3 loop: CSAILGTSGRSIETQYF. The CDR3 DNA is TGCAGTGCTATCTTGGGGACTAGCGGGAGAAGTATAGAGACCCAGTACTTC.

In its sample, this clonotype was seen many times. The CDR3 region has the DNA TGTGCCAGCAGCTCCGCAGTTTACGAGCAGTACTTC. Translating it yields CASSSAVYEQYF. The rearrangement joins TRBV7-9 to TRBJ2-7; D is unclear. CDR3 length: 12 residues. Germline assignment: CDR1 SEHNR and CDR2 FQNEAQ (reference sequence). V lost 4 bases and J 4 bases, leaving 8 bases between the germline ends.

Many counts were recorded for this clonotype. J is TRBJ2-7 and V is TRBV2; TRBD2 matches at 12 bases. Losses at the gene ends were 6 bases for V and 3 bases for J; bases not matched to a gene: 9. CDR1 SNHLY and CDR2 FYNNEI come from the germline V gene. There are 16 residues in the CDR3. CDR3 sequence reads: CASSRERTSGVYEQYF. The DNA for the CDR3 is TGTGCCAGCAGCCGGGAACGGACTAGCGGGGTCTACGAGCAGTACTTC. The full variable domain, in which reference TRBV2 and TRBJ2-7 provide the parts outside the CDR3, is EPEVTQTPSHQVTQMGQEVILRCVPISNHLYFYWYRQILGQKVEFLVSFYNNEISEKSEIFDDQFSVERPDGSNFTLKIRSTKLEDSAMYFCASSRERTSGVYEQYFGPGTRLTVT.

This clonotype was picked up many times. This rearrangement joins TRBV7-9 to TRBJ2-1; D is ambiguous. CDR1 and CDR2 (germline): SEHNR, FQNEAQ (reference sequence). Trimming took off 4 bases at V and 6 bases at J, with 10 bases between the two ends. The CDR3 has 13 amino acids. CDR3 residues: CASSYGVPNEQFF. CDR3 DNA sequence: TGTGCCAGCAGCTATGGCGTTCCCAATGAGCAGTTCTTC.

In its sample, this clonotype was seen a few times. V gene TRBV19 combines with J gene TRBJ1-1, with TRBD1 identical over 9 bases. The J segment lost 11 bases and the V segment lost 5 bases, leaving 9 bases of the junction unmatched. The CDR3 length is 13 residues. CDR1 is LNHDA and CDR2 is SQIVND in the germline V gene (reference sequence). CDR3 DNA: TGTGCCAGTAGTTGGTTAGGGGACAGGGAGGCTTTCTTT. Translation: CASSWLGDREAFF.

Ten or more counts support this clonotype. The gene calls are TRBV5-8 and TRBJ2-1; D is possibly TRBD2 (5 bases). V was clipped by 1 base and J by 2 bases, with 13 bases between them. Germline CDR1 SGHTS, CDR2 YDEGEE. There are 16 residues in the CDR3. CDR3 protein: CASSLYVTTTYNEQFF. The CDR3, as DNA: TGTGCCAGCAGCTTGTACGTGACTACCACCTACAATGAGCAGTTCTTC.

The chain recombines TRBV11-1 with TRBJ1-2; no firm D call. CDR3 length equals 16 residues. Germline loops: CDR1 SGHAT, CDR2 FQDESV (reference sequence). The V end lost 2 bases, the J end lost 2 bases, and 15 bases lay between the germline ends. The CDR3 nucleotides read TGTGCCAGCAGCTTAAAGCTAGGAAGGGCAAACTATGGCTACACCTTC. It translates to CASSLKLGRANYGYTF.

This clonotype has a handful of counts. The rearrangement uses TRBV12-3 or TRBV12-4 and TRBJ1-1; no firm D call. The CDR3 sequence is 14 residues long. V was pared by 3 bases and J by 1 base, with 9 bases between. The CDR3 DNA is TGTGCCAGCAGTTTTGGTTTAAGGAACACTGAAGCTTTCTTT. It encodes CASSFGLRNTEAFF.

This clonotype was detected ten times or more. The J gene is TRBJ1-4, the V gene TRBV15; unclear D gene. Germline lookup yields CDR1 LNHNV and CDR2 YYDKDF (reference sequence). The CDR3 sequence is 14 residues long. Between the trimmed V and J ends, which lost 11 bases and 0 bases, there was a span of 13 bases. CDR3 sequence: CAYASGATNEKLFF. The CDR3 DNA is TGTGCCTACGCTAGCGGAGCAACTAATGAAAAACTGTTTTTT.

This clonotype was found many times. The V call is TRBV5-1, the J call TRBJ2-1, with 8 bases aligning to TRBD2. Germline V CDR1 and CDR2: SGHRS, YFSETQ. This CDR3 comprises 14 residues. V dropped 6 bases and J dropped 4; count of bases not matched to a gene: 6. The chain's CDR3 is CASNRGGSYNEQFF. The CDR3 DNA reads TGCGCCAGCAATCGGGGGGGGTCATACAATGAGCAGTTCTTC.

The chain links TRBV7-2 to TRBJ1-2, with D unresolved. There are 16 residues in the CDR3. V lost 1 base and J 3 bases, leaving 15 bases between the germline ends. The germline CDR1 and CDR2 sequences are SGHTA and FQGNSA. The DNA of the CDR3 is TGTGCCAGCAGCTTAGACGGCACCGGAGCCTACTATGGCTACACCTTC. Protein sequence: CASSLDGTGAYYGYTF.

A word on this clonotype: A much larger clone differs by one base, so this may be a read error. This sequence joins TRBV20-1 and TRBJ2-1; D not certain. Germline V gene sequence: CDR1 DFQATT, CDR2 SNEGSKA (reference sequence). This CDR3 has 12 residues. CDR3 nucleotide sequence: TGCAGTGCCAGGCGACAAGAGAATGAGCCGTTCTTC. Translated: CSARRQENEPFF.

This clonotype was seen at least ten times. The chain joins TRBV3-1 to TRBJ1-2; the match to TRBD1 covers 8 bases. The CDR3 runs to 13 residues. The V gene's germline CDR1 is LGHDT and CDR2 YNNKEL (reference sequence). Losses at the gene ends were 6 bases for V and 7 bases for J; bases not matched to a gene: 7. The CDR3 nucleotides read TGTGCCAGCAGACTAGGGACAGGCGGTGGCTACACCTTC. This encodes CASRLGTGGGYTF.

To note about this clonotype: The junction departs from the called germline gene at one end, perhaps through a read error. V is TRBV5-4 and J is TRBJ2-3, with 13 bases fitting TRBD2. This CDR3 region has 15 residues. CDR1 and CDR2 (germline): SGHNT, YYREEE (reference sequence). CDR3 bases: TGCGCCAGCAGCCAACTAGCGGGAGGGGCGGATACGCAGTATTTT. This translates into CASSQLAGGADTQYF.